Presented here are 13 T cell receptor beta chains from one specimen sequenced in a study of blood T cell repertoires in COVID-19. Produced via immunoSEQ multiplex PCR; TCRdb's table is partial and in-frame only. This table has over 200,000 clones, 70% to 90% appearing once. Material: peripheral blood. These receptors all stem from a man aged 35 to 55 with acute or convalescent COVID-19.

In its sample, this clone was seen once. The rearrangement joins TRBV21-1 to TRBJ2-7; the table's TRBD1 call for D was not verified on the DNA. TRBV21-1 is given as a pseudogene. The CDR3 contains 15 residues. The CDR3 DNA follows: TGTGCCAGCAGCAACCGGGACAGGGAAGGGAACGAGCAGTACTTC. Its translation: CASSNRDREGNEQYF.

This chain links TRBV19 with TRBJ1-4; possibly TRBD1 for D (5 bases). This CDR3 has 15 amino acids. Trimming removed 5 bases at V and 2 bases at J, with 12 bases between. CDR1 is LNHDA and CDR2 is SQIVND in the germline V gene (reference sequence). In DNA form, the CDR3 reads TGTGCCAGTAGTTCCTCCGGGGGGACTAATGAAAAACTGTTTTTT. Amino acid sequence: CASSSSGGTNEKLFF.

The chain has TRBV27 and TRBJ1-1, with D hard to call. Germline-derived CDR1 and CDR2 are MNHEY and SMNVEV (reference sequence). Between the trimmed V and J ends, which lost 3 bases and 4 bases, there was a span of 9 bases. The CDR3 covers 13 residues. Here the CDR3 reads CASSFGRATEAFF. In DNA, the CDR3 is TGTGCCAGCAGTTTCGGGAGAGCCACTGAAGCTTTCTTT.

The V and J genes are TRBV5-4 and TRBJ1-1; weak D call: TRBD1 (5 bases). The V end was cut by 3 bases, the J end by 8 bases, with 20 bases between. The CDR3 is 15 amino acids. The germline gives CDR1 SGHNT, CDR2 YYREEE (reference sequence). The CDR3 is CASSSFTAGQGEAFF. In DNA form, the CDR3 reads TGTGCCAGCAGCTCATTTACGGCGGGGCAGGGCGAAGCTTTCTTT. Full variable domain (missing parts from reference TRBV5-4 and TRBJ1-1): ETGVTQSPTHLIKTRGQQVTLRCSSQSGHNTVSWYQQALGQGPQFIFQYYREEENGRGNFPPRFSGLQFPNYSSELNVNALELDDSALYLCASSSFTAGQGEAFFGQGTRLTVV.

V usage is TRBV2 and J usage is TRBJ2-7, with 9 bases that match TRBD2. CDR3 length: 16 residues. Looked up from germline, CDR1 is SNHLY and CDR2 is FYNNEI. The V segment lost 4 bases and the J segment 3 bases; nucleotides outside the gene matches: 10. Written as DNA, the CDR3 is TGTGCCAGCAGTGGCGGTGCGGGAGGGGTATACTACGAGCAGTACTTC. As protein: CASSGGAGGVYYEQYF.

The rearrangement uses TRBV4-1 and TRBJ2-7; 8 nucleotides match TRBD1. The CDR3 runs to 16 residues. In germline, CDR1 is MGHRA, CDR2 YSYEKL. V dropped 0 bases and J dropped 5; count of bases not matched to a gene: 9. CDR3 nucleotides: TGCGCCAGCAGCCAAGAAGGGCCAGGGGGCTGGAACGAGCAGTACTTC. This sequence encodes CASSQEGPGGWNEQYF.

V gene TRBV2 combines with J gene TRBJ2-2; 8 nucleotides line up with TRBD2. Trimming at V came to 9 bases and at J to 0 bases, leaving 6 bases not matched to a gene. The CDR3 totals 15 residues. From germline, CDR1 is SNHLY and CDR2 FYNNEI. This chain's CDR3 is CASSLTSANTGELFF. DNA of the CDR3: TGTGCCAGTTCCCTGACTAGCGCGAACACCGGGGAGCTGTTTTTT. The full variable domain, rest sourced from reference TRBV2 and TRBJ2-2, is EPEVTQTPSHQVTQMGQEVILRCVPISNHLYFYWYRQILGQKVEFLVSFYNNEISEKSEIFDDQFSVERPDGSNFTLKIRSTKLEDSAMYFCASSLTSANTGELFFGEGSRLTVL.

V is TRBV5-6 and J is TRBJ2-7; D might be TRBD1 (6 bases). The length of the CDR3 is 13 residues. V lost 1 base and J lost 2, with 7 bases in between. Germline V gives CDR1 SGHDT, CDR2 YYEEEE. Written as DNA, the CDR3 is TGTGCCAGCAGCTTGAACAGGGCCTACGAGCAGTACTTC. It codes for CASSLNRAYEQYF.

The V call is TRBV19, the J call TRBJ2-7; 10 nucleotides align to TRBD2. There are 14 residues in the CDR3. CDR1 LNHDA and CDR2 SQIVND come from the germline V gene (reference sequence). Trimming cost V 6 bases and J 1 base; bases outside gene matches: 3. The CDR3 DNA reads as TGTGCCAGTAGCGCTAGCGGGGGTTCCTACGAGCAGTACTTC. Amino acid sequence: CASSASGGSYEQYF.

V usage is TRBV2 and J usage is TRBJ2-7; 8 bases align to TRBD1. The CDR3 loop spans 13 amino acids. The junction had 0 bases not matched to a gene; V was cut back by 3 bases and J by 2 bases. CDR1 is SNHLY, CDR2 FYNNEI, per germline. Here the CDR3 DNA reads TGTGCCAGCAGTGACAGGGGGCCCTACGAGCAGTACTTC. It is translated as CASSDRGPYEQYF.

The V gene is TRBV7-9, the J gene TRBJ2-1, with D possibly TRBD1 on 5 matching bases. CDR3 length: 11 amino acids. Germline assignment: CDR1 SEHNR and CDR2 FQNEAQ (reference sequence). The CDR3 sequence: CVTRSGNEQFF. The CDR3 nucleotides read TGTGTTACTCGTTCAGGGAATGAGCAGTTCTTC.

The genes are TRBV3-1 (or the pseudogene TRBV3-2) and TRBJ2-3; maybe TRBD1 (5 bases). The CDR3 sequence is 14 residues long. Trimming shortened V by 1 base and J by 0 bases, and 5 bases separated the two germline ends. Germline values: CDR1 LGHDT, CDR2 YNNKEL (reference sequence). Written as DNA, the CDR3 is TGTGCCAGCAGCCAAGGACAGAGCACAGATACGCAGTATTTT. Protein: CASSQGQSTDTQYF.

The J gene is TRBJ1-4, the V gene TRBV10-2, with 7 nucleotides matching TRBD1. CDR1 is WSHSY and CDR2 is SAAADI in the germline V gene. J gave up 5 bases and V 4 bases, and 7 bases lay outside the gene matches. The CDR3 has 15 amino acids. CDR3 sequence: CASSVTGNRNEKLFF. The CDR3 nucleotides are TGCGCCAGCAGTGTGACAGGGAATCGGAATGAAAAACTGTTTTTT.